The following is a T cell receptor (beta chain) sequence with its context. Its antigen is as yet unknown. The data belong to a study of cytomegalovirus exposure and HLA in healthy donors. Points from the study as a whole: A highly shared variant cluster was judged a likely technical artifact. When analyzed later, the rates of TCR association showed variation by HLA locus, with DRB1 the most and HLA-C the fewest. With later analysis, a missense DCLRE1C variant became linked to TCR beta V- and J-gene trimming.

CDR3 length equals 15 residues. The germline V gene has CDR1 PRHDT and CDR2 FYEKMQ (reference sequence). The V segment lost 2 bases and the J segment 10 bases; nucleotides outside the gene matches: 8. The PCR employed 60 Vbeta primers together with 13 Jbeta primers. The assay was immunoSEQ multiplex PCR, and TCRdb's table has in-frame clones only and misses some. The sample comprises under 150,000 clones, around three quarters of which are singletons, and 5.5% to 7% rests with the top ten. The origin of this receptor is a woman aged 40 to 49 in good health and CMV-seropositive. The sequencing input was PBMCs. This rearrangement joins TRBV13 to TRBJ2-1; 10 bases match TRBD2. CDR3 protein: CASSLMASGRREQFF. Here the CDR3 DNA reads TGTGCCAGCAGCTTAATGGCTAGCGGGAGACGGGAGCAGTTCTTC.